This section outlines one TCR beta chain sequence together with its context. Antigen unknown. The V segment lost 4 bases and the J segment 2 bases; nucleotides outside the gene matches: 0. The CDR3 loop spans 13 amino acids. Germline-derived CDR1 and CDR2 are SGHRS and YFSETQ. Using immunoSEQ multiplex PCR, the repertoire was profiled, and TCRdb retains in-frame clones only, with some absent. The sample carries some 79,000 clones, approximately 85% recorded once. Combined were second doses at about 4 or about 12 weeks. This record comes from a study of T cell responses to AZD1222 COVID-19 vaccine. Study-level results: White British ancestry dominated among donors, who included more females, and clonal diversity was possibly underestimated. The study reported that nearly half of spike-specific TCRs target unmutated variant regions.

The input for sequencing was peripheral blood, taken 28 days after the second AZD1222 dose. The chain joins TRBV5-1 to TRBJ2-1; 7 bases map to TRBD2. This clonotype was obtained from an adult who received the AZD1222 COVID-19 vaccine. The CDR3 nucleotides read TGCGCCAGCAGCCGGGGGGCCTACAATGAGCAGTTCTTC. It yields the protein CASSRGAYNEQFF.